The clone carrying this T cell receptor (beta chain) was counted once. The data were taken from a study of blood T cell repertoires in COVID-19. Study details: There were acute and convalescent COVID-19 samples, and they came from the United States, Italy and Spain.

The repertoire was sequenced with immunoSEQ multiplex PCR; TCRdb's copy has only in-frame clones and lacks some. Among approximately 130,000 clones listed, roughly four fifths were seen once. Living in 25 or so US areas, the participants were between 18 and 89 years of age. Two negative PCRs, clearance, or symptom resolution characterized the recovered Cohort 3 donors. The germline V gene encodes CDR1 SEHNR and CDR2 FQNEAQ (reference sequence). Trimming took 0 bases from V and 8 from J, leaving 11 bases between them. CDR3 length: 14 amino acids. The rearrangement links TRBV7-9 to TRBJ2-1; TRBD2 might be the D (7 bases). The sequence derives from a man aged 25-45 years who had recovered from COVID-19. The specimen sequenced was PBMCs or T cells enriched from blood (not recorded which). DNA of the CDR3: TGTGCCAGCAGCTTAGCGGGGGGGCCGGATGAGCAGTTCTTC. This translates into CASSLAGGPDEQFF. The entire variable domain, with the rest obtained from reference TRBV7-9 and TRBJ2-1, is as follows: DTGVSQNPRHKITKRGQNVTFRCDPISEHNRLYWYRQTLGQGPEFLTYFQNEAQLEKSRLLSDRFSAERPKGSFSTLEIQRTEQGDSAMYLCASSLAGGPDEQFFGPGTRLTVL.